This TCR beta chain was retrieved from a study of T cells in Graves' hyperthyroidism and ophthalmopathy. Study-wide points: Peripheral blood also featured most of the thyroid clonotypes expanded above 0.001.

As concerns this clonotype: Its target is not known.

There were TCR beta CDR3 regions amplified from RNA transcripts. Primed by the HTBI set, a first-round RT-PCR was run on the TCR CDR3. A single record per CDR3 protein comes from TCRdb applying MiXCR to the multiplex PCR reads. The sample consists of around 180,000 distinct CDR3 sequences, approximately 15% of them appearing once. Patients were excluded for uncontrolled infection, other autoimmune disease, pregnancy or lactation. Based on clinical symptoms, serum thyroxine and TRAb, thyroid ultrasound and orbital computed tomography, diagnoses were reached. The authors took PBMCs from 9.5 to 10 ml fresh peripheral blood. The clonotype was recovered from a woman aged 45-65 years with Graves' hyperthyroidism. The specimen was blood.

The CDR3 is CASSLRRTSDEQFF. The CDR3 region has the DNA TGTGCCAGCAGTTTACGTCGGACTAGCGATGAGCAGTTCTTC. This rearrangement joins TRBV27 to TRBJ2-1; 9 positions agree with TRBD2. Trimming cost V 2 bases and J 8 bases; bases outside gene matches: 4. Germline V gives CDR1 MNHEY, CDR2 SMNVEV (reference sequence). The CDR3 has 14 residues.